This T cell receptor beta chain stems from a study of shared clonotypes between healthy human individuals. General observations from the study: Specimens sampled were limited to blood, with tissue repertoires likely differing.

With respect to this clone: What it binds is unknown.

Several immunoSEQ plates received, in even portions, the genomic DNA of each subset. TCRdb's table, derived via immunoSEQ multiplex PCR, lists solely in-frame clones and lacks some. The repertoire has roughly 2,000,000 clones, about 94% of them found once; the top ten carry 1% to 1.5%. This CDR3 has 17 residues. The ends lost 0 bases at V and 8 bases at J; junction bases unmatched: 9. CDR1 LGHNA and CDR2 YSLEER come from the germline V gene. The naive CD8 fraction comprised CD45RO-negative cells positively selected for CCR7 and excluded terminally differentiated effector memory CD45RA+ cells. Everyone who donated was a Caucasian adult who lived in Nashville, Tennessee.

The sample was naive CD8+ T cells sorted from blood. The V gene is TRBV4-3, the J gene TRBJ2-1; TRBD2 aligns across 11 bases. This TCR derives from a man between 18 and 29 years old in good health. CDR3 coding DNA: TGCGCCAGCAGCCAAGATCGTCATACGACTAGCGGGGATGAGCAGTTCTTC. Its protein is CASSQDRHTTSGDEQFF.